This T cell receptor beta chain was sequenced for a study of cytomegalovirus exposure and HLA in healthy donors. Whole-study findings and limits: Confirmation was obtained in vitro that a few CMV-associated chains are specific for CMV antigens. A subsequent analysis found that TCR clusters from the first cohort also tended to co-occur in the 120 or so validation repertoires, with about 94% of cluster scores above 0. The investigators catalogued 150 or so TCR beta chains as cytomegalovirus-associated.

Trimming took 1 base from V and 8 from J; bases not matched to a gene: 2. CDR1 and CDR2 (germline): LNHDA, SQIVND (reference sequence). The CDR3 runs 13 residues. With respect to this clone: Its antigen remains unknown.

Donors came from a validation cohort of some 110 subjects, distinct from the first 666-subject cohort. Here immunoSEQ multiplex PCR was the method, and the copy in TCRdb shows in-frame clones only, minus some. Altogether about 100,000 clones are present, approximately 85% being singletons, with the ten largest covering 3% to 3.5%. The origin of this receptor is a woman under 30 in good health and CMV-seronegative. The chain links TRBV19 to TRBJ2-4; TRBD2 matches 7 bases. The sample was PBMCs. CDR3 in DNA: TGTGCCAGTAGTATAGGGGCGGGGGACATTCAGTACTTC. Its protein product is CASSIGAGDIQYF.